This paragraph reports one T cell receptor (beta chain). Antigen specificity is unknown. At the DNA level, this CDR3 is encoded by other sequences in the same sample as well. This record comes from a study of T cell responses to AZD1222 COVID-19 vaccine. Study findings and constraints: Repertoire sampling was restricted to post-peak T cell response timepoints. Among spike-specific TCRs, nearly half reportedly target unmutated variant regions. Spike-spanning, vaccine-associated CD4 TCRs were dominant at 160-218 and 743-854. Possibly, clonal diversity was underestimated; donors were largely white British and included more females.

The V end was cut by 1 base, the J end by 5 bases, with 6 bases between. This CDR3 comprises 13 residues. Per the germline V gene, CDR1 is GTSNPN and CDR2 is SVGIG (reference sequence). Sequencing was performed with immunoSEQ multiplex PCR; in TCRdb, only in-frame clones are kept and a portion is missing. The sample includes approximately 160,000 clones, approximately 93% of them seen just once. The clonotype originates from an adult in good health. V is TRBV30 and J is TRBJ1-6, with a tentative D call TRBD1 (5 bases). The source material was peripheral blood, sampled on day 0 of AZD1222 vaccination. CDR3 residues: CAWSEGHNSPLHF. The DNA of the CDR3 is TGTGCCTGGAGTGAGGGGCATAATTCACCCCTCCACTTT.